Following are 3 T cell receptor beta chains from one sample sequenced in a study of T cell repertoires in cytomegalovirus infection. A single record per CDR3 protein comes from TCRdb applying MiXCR to the reads. This sample has fewer than 950,000 distinct CDR3 sequences, with less than 35% found just once. These receptors lack a known antigen. The material sequenced was cultured CD8+ T cells from PBMCs, taken from culture after CMV antigen stimulation. The receptors originated from a human donor in good health (CMV status not recorded). Some clones in this sample may be carry-over from other donors' samples.

This clonotype was recorded a few times. The gene calls are TRBV7-8 and TRBJ2-7; 11 nucleotides agree with TRBD1. With V trimmed by 3 bases and J by 5 bases, 3 bases remained unmatched. Germline loops: CDR1 SGHVS, CDR2 FQNEAQ. The CDR3 loop spans 14 amino acids. The CDR3 is CASSLDRGHNEQYF. The CDR3 DNA reads TGTGCCAGCAGCTTGGACAGGGGGCATAACGAGCAGTACTTC.

This chain joins TRBV6-5 and TRBJ2-1; perhaps TRBD2 as D (7 bases). CDR3 length: 15 amino acids. Germline V gene lookup returns CDR1 MNHEY and CDR2 SVGAGI. V was shortened by 4 bases and J by 3 bases, with 13 bases between the two germline ends. CDR3 coding DNA: TGTGCCAGCAGTTTAGGGGGGGCCTACTACAATGAGCAGTTCTTC. The encoded protein is CASSLGGAYYNEQFF.

V is TRBV12-3 or TRBV12-4 and J is TRBJ1-4; the D is unclear. This CDR3 has 14 residues. Trimming cost V 1 base and J 8 bases, with 11 bases left between them. The CDR3 DNA is TGTGCCAGCAGTTTAGGGGGTGGGTGGGAAAAACTGTTTTTT. It specifies CASSLGGGWEKLFF.